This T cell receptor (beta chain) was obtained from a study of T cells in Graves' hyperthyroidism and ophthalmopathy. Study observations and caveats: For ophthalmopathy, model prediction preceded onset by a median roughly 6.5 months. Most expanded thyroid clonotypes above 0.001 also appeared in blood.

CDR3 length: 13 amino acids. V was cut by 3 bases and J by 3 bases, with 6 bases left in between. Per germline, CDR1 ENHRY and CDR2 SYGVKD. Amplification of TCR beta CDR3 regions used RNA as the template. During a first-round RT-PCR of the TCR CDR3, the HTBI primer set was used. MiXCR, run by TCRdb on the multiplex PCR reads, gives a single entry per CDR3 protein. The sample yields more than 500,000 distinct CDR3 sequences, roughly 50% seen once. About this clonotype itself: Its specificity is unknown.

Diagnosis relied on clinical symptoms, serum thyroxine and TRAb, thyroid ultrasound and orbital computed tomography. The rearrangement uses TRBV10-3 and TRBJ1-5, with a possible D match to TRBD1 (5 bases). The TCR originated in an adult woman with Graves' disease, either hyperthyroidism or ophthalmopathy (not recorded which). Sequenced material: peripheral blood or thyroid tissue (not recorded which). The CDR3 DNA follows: TGTGCCATCAGTGAAGGACACAATCAGCCCCAGCATTTT. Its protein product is CAISEGHNQPQHF.